The clone carrying this TCR beta chain appeared a few times. Its antigen is undetermined. TCRdb ran MiXCR on the RT-PCR reads and lists one entry per CDR3 protein. The table has almost 250,000 distinct CDR3 sequences, more than 10% seen once. This entry is derived from a study of response to subunit inactivated influenza vaccine. Study results and caveats: That few new T cells are recruited by each seasonal influenza vaccination was the authors' suggestion.

V was pared by 5 bases and J by 0 bases, with 6 bases of the junction left unmatched. There are 16 residues in the CDR3. The germline CDR1 and CDR2 sequences are MDHEN and SYDVKM. The chain has TRBV28 and TRBJ2-4, with 8 bases that match TRBD2. This sequence originates from a man aged 45-65 years who received an inactivated influenza vaccine. Sequences were derived from non-naive T cells sorted from PBMCs, sampled 14 to 15 days before vaccination. The CDR3: CASSPLAVIAKNIQYF. The CDR3 DNA follows: TGTGCCAGCAGTCCACTAGCGGTAATAGCCAAAAACATTCAGTACTTC. Complete variable domain (other parts from reference TRBV28 and TRBJ2-4): DVKVTQSSRYLVKRTGEKVFLECVQDMDHENMFWYRQDPGLGLRLIYFSYDVKMKEKGDIPEGYSVSREKKERFSLILESASTNQTSMYLCASSPLAVIAKNIQYFGAGTRLSVL.